The 14 T cell receptor beta chains below all came from one sample that was sequenced in a study of T-cell reconstitution after alpha-beta-depleted transplantation in children. Unique molecular identifiers tagged the TCRbeta library. In TCRdb, the PCR reads were re-called with MiXCR into one record per CDR3 protein. The table has 4,000 to 4,500 distinct CDR3 sequences, roughly an eighth seen once. This specimen was PBMCs, mostly from graft donor cells, taken 60 days after TCRalphabeta/CD19-depleted stem cell transplant. The receptors were gathered from a male patient aged 2 to 9 who had a stem cell transplant for acute lymphoblastic leukemia, so the T cells may come from the graft donor.

This clonotype was found many times. The chain has TRBV7-2 and TRBJ1-5; no reliable D call. Germline-derived CDR1 and CDR2 are SGHTA and FQGNSA. CDR3 length: 15 residues. Trimming removed 0 bases from V and 3 bases from J, with 9 bases in between. CDR3 region: CASSLAPGFNQPQHF. As DNA, the CDR3 is TGTGCCAGCAGCTTAGCGCCGGGGTTCAATCAGCCCCAGCATTTT. The full variable domain, in which reference TRBV7-2 and TRBJ1-5 provide the parts outside the CDR3, is GAGVSQSPSNKVTEKGKDVELRCDPISGHTALYWYRQSLGQGLEFLIYFQGNSAPDKSGLPSDRFSAERTGGSVSTLTIQRTQQEDSAVYLCASSLAPGFNQPQHFGDGTRLSIL.

This clonotype counts as medium-sized. The J gene is TRBJ1-5, the V gene TRBV28; D not certain. The germline V and J ends were trimmed by 4 bases and 1 base, with 14 bases remaining between them. This CDR3 contains 16 residues. From germline, CDR1 is MDHEN and CDR2 SYDVKM. CDR3 DNA: TGTGCCAGCAGTTCGCCCCGGGGAGGAAGCAATCAGCCCCAGCATTTT. Translating it yields CASSSPRGGSNQPQHF.

This clonotype was recorded many times. The chain employs TRBV6-5 and TRBJ2-1; 7 nucleotides agree with TRBD2. The germline gives CDR1 MNHEY, CDR2 SVGAGI. The ends lost 4 bases at V and 5 bases at J; junction bases unmatched: 5. The CDR3 totals 14 residues. This CDR3 reads CASSLGGTDNEQFF. CDR3 DNA: TGTGCCAGCAGTTTGGGGGGGACGGACAATGAGCAGTTCTTC.

This clonotype was detected many times. CDR3 sequence: CASSLGFGTNTGELFF. As DNA, the CDR3 is TGTGCCAGCAGCTTAGGATTCGGAACGAACACCGGGGAGCTGTTTTTT. This rearrangement joins TRBV7-3 to TRBJ2-2; unclear D gene. Germline V gene sequence: CDR1 SGHTA, CDR2 FQGTGA. The V end was cut by 2 bases, the J end by 0 bases, with 10 bases between. The CDR3 contains 16 residues. Combining the CDR3 with reference TRBV7-3 and TRBJ2-2 gives the whole variable domain GAGVSQTPSNKVTEKGKYVELRCDPISGHTALYWYRQSLGQGPEFLIYFQGTGAADDSGLPNDRFFAVRPEGSVSTLKIQRTERGDSAVYLCASSLGFGTNTGELFFGEGSRLTVL.

The chain carries TRBV13 and TRBJ2-7; D remains unclear. The germline V gene has CDR1 PRHDT and CDR2 FYEKMQ (reference sequence). V lost 5 bases and J lost 5, with 13 bases in between. This CDR3 contains 13 residues. CDR3: CASSHSGIDEQYF. DNA for the CDR3: TGTGCCAGCAGCCACTCAGGTATTGACGAGCAGTACTTC.

Remarks on this clonotype: The junction departs from the called germline gene at one end, perhaps through a read error. This chain uses TRBV7-9 with TRBJ1-5; D uncertain. There are 15 residues in the CDR3. Germline V CDR1 and CDR2: SEHNR, FQNEAQ (reference sequence). The CDR3 DNA follows: TGTGCCATCAGCTCCCAGACGGATAGCAATCAGCCCCAGCATTTT. The encoded protein is CAISSQTDSNQPQHF.

This chain links TRBV19 with TRBJ2-7; 8 bases align to TRBD2. The CDR3 runs to 14 residues. The junction had 1 base not matched to a gene; V was cut back by 3 bases and J by 0 bases. Per the germline V gene, CDR1 is LNHDA and CDR2 is SQIVND (reference sequence). DNA of the CDR3: TGTGCCAGTAGTATGGCGGGAGGCTCCTACGAGCAGTACTTC. Encoded protein: CASSMAGGSYEQYF.

This clonotype was counted many times. The V call is TRBV5-6, the J call TRBJ1-6, with 7 bases that match TRBD1. The germline V gene has CDR1 SGHDT and CDR2 YYEEEE. The junction had 6 bases not matched to a gene; V was cut back by 0 bases and J by 6 bases. This CDR3 is 16 amino acids long. The DNA of the CDR3 is TGTGCCAGCAGCTTGGTGGCGGGACAGCCTAATTCACCCCTCCACTTT. Translated: CASSLVAGQPNSPLHF.

This clonotype has a count of ten or more. V and J are TRBV5-1 and TRBJ2-1, with 7 bases matching TRBD2. This CDR3 contains 15 residues. Trimming took 7 bases from V and 4 from J; bases not matched to a gene: 11. Germline lookup yields CDR1 SGHRS and CDR2 YFSETQ. The CDR3: CASGRTGTTYNEQFF. DNA for the CDR3: TGCGCCAGCGGGAGAACCGGGACTACTTACAATGAGCAGTTCTTC. Drawing the rest from reference TRBV5-1 and TRBJ2-1, the complete variable domain is KAGVTQTPRYLIKTRGQQVTLSCSPISGHRSVSWYQQTPGQGLQFLFEYFSETQRNKGNFPGRFSGRQFSNSRSEMNVSTLELGDSALYLCASGRTGTTYNEQFFGPGTRLTVL.

At least ten counts were recorded for this clonotype. This rearrangement joins TRBV4-3 to TRBJ1-3; D call uncertain. CDR3 size: 15 residues. Trimming shortened V by 0 bases and J by 0 bases, and 6 bases separated the two germline ends. Germline V gene lookup returns CDR1 LGHNA and CDR2 YSLEER. This CDR3 reads CASSQDWISGNTIYF. CDR3 bases: TGCGCCAGCAGCCAAGATTGGATCTCTGGAAACACCATATATTTT.

This clonotype has ten or more counts. The chain carries TRBV6-5 and TRBJ1-6; 8 nucleotides match TRBD1. Trimming at V came to 6 bases and at J to 7 bases, leaving 5 bases not matched to a gene. Germline CDR1 and CDR2: MNHEY and SVGAGI. The CDR3 is made up of 14 amino acids. The CDR3 nucleotides read TGTGCCAGCAGGACCACAGGGGGAAATTCACCCCTCCACTTT. Residues: CASRTTGGNSPLHF.

V and J are TRBV4-2 and TRBJ1-4; no clear D gene. The CDR3 has 16 residues. V shed 4 bases and J shed 4 bases, with 16 bases lying between them. Germline CDR1 is LGHNA and CDR2 is YNFKEQ. CDR3 loop: CASSPVGGQLNEKLFF. The CDR3 coding sequence is TGTGCCAGCAGCCCCGTAGGAGGGCAGCTTAATGAAAAACTGTTTTTT.

This clonotype occurred many times. The chain couples TRBV19 to TRBJ1-2; TRBD1 is a possible D gene (6 bases). There are 11 residues in the CDR3. V was shortened by 7 bases and J by 11 bases, with 14 bases between the two germline ends. The germline CDR1 and CDR2 sequences are LNHDA and SQIVND (reference sequence). The DNA of the CDR3 is TGTGCCAGTACCGGGGGCCGAGGTTACACCTTC. Amino acids: CASTGGRGYTF.

J is TRBJ2-7 and V is TRBV28; D is perhaps TRBD1 (6 bases). Per the germline V gene, CDR1 is MDHEN and CDR2 is SYDVKM. Trimming cost V 10 bases and J 0 bases, with 19 bases left between them. CDR3 size: 15 residues. The CDR3 bases are TGTGCCACCTGCATCGGGACAAGAAGCTCCTACGAGCAGTACTTC. Residues: CATCIGTRSSYEQYF.